The sequence of this T cell receptor beta chain was determined in a study of shared clonotypes between healthy human individuals. For the study at large: The plates for each donor numbered three CD4 naive, three CD4 memory, two CD8 naive and one CD8 memory. Study-wide points: In a few donors, approximately 5% of naive CD4 clonotypes appeared in common. Sampling involved blood alone; tissue repertoires likely differ.

The germline CDR1 and CDR2 sequences are MNHEY and SMNVEV (reference sequence). This CDR3 has 16 residues. The ends lost 3 bases at V and 4 bases at J; junction bases unmatched: 7. Measured with immunoSEQ multiplex PCR; TCRdb has only the in-frame clones, and not every one. This sample yields about 2 million clones, of which about 95% are seen a single time; 0.9% to 1.3% belongs to the top ten. This clone appeared a single time. What it recognizes is unknown. Naive CD8 populations comprised CD45RO-negative cells positively selected for CCR7, excluding terminally differentiated effector memory CD45RA+ cells.

The receptor was derived from a man aged 18 to 30 in good health. The genes are TRBV27 and TRBJ2-7; TRBD1 matches at 12 bases. Sequenced material: naive CD8+ T cells sorted from blood. DNA of the CDR3: TGTGCCAGCAGTTTTCGCAGGGACAGGGGGCCGTACGAGCAGTACTTC. Its translation is CASSFRRDRGPYEQYF.